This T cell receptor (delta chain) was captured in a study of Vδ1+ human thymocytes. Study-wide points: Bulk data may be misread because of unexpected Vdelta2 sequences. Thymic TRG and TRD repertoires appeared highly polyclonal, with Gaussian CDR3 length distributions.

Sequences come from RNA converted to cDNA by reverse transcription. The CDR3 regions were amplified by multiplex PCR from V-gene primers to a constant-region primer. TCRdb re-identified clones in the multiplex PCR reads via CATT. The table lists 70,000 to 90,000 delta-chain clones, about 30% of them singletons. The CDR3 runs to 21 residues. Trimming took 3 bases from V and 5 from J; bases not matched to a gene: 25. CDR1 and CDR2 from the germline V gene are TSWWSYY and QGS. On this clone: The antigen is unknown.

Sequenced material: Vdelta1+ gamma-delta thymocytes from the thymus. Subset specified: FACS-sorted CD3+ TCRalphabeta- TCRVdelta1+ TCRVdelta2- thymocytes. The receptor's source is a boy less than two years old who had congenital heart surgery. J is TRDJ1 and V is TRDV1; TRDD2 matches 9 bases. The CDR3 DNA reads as TGTGCTCTTGGGGAGGGGCCTTCCTACGTAAGAGACGGGTATGGATCTGATAAACTCATCTTT. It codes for CALGEGPSYVRDGYGSDKLIF.